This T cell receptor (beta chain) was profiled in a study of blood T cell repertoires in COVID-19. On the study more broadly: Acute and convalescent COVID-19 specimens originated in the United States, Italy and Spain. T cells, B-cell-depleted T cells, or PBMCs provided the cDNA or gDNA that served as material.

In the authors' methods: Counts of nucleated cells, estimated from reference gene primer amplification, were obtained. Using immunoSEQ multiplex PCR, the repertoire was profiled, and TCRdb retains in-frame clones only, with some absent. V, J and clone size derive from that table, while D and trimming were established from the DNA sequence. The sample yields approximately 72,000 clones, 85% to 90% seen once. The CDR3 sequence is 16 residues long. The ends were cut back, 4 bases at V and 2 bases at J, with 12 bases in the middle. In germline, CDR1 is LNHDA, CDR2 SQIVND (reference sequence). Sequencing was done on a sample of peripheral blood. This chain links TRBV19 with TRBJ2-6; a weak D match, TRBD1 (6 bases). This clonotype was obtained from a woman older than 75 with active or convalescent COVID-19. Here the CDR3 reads CASSTGTFPGANVLTF. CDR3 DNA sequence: TGTGCCAGTAGTACCGGGACATTCCCTGGGGCCAACGTCCTGACTTTC.